These T cell receptor beta chains were read from a single sample in a study of blood T cell repertoires in COVID-19. Only in-frame clones appear in the TCRdb table, and some are missing; sequencing was by immunoSEQ multiplex PCR. The table lists approximately 330,000 clones, about 87% of them singletons. Sequenced material: peripheral blood. The source of these receptors is a man aged 25 to 40 with COVID-19, enrolled during active disease. CDR3s include the opening cysteine and the closing phenylalanine or tryptophan. A D gene is named only where the DNA matches it firmly. Rows give clone size only sometimes, using once, few, many, or a class for an expanded clone.

cdr3_nt: TGTGCCAGCAGCCCGGGACTAGCGGGAGGGACGAACACAGATACGCAGTATTTT
cdr3_aa: CASSPGLAGGTNTDTQYF
clone_size: -
j_call: TRBJ2-3
d_call: TRBD2
v_call: TRBV11-3

cdr3_nt: TGTGCCAGCAGCGAAGGACAGGGTAGAACAGATACGCAGTATTTT
cdr3_aa: CASSEGQGRTDTQYF
clone_size: -
j_call: TRBJ2-3
d_call: TRBD1
v_call: TRBV7-9

cdr3_nt: TGTGCCAGCAGCCGGACTAGCGGGGCCACTGGAACAGATACGCAGTATTTT
cdr3_aa: CASSRTSGATGTDTQYF
clone_size: -
j_call: TRBJ2-3
d_call: TRBD2
v_call: TRBV7-2

cdr3_nt: TGTGCCACCAGTGATTGGACCGGGACAGGGGACTACGAGCAGTACTTC
cdr3_aa: CATSDWTGTGDYEQYF
clone_size: once
j_call: TRBJ2-7
d_call: TRBD1
v_call: TRBV24-1

cdr3_nt: TGTGCCAGCAGCGAGACTAGCGGGGTCCAAGAGACCCAGTACTTC
cdr3_aa: CASSETSGVQETQYF
clone_size: -
j_call: TRBJ2-5
d_call: TRBD2
v_call: TRBV27

cdr3_nt: TGTGCCAGCAGCTTAACAGGAACTGGAAACACCATATATTTT
cdr3_aa: CASSLTGTGNTIYF
clone_size: -
j_call: TRBJ1-3
d_call: -
v_call: TRBV7-9

cdr3_nt: TGTGCCACCAGTGATTCCGGACGGGGAAACATTCAGTACTTC
cdr3_aa: CATSDSGRGNIQYF
clone_size: -
j_call: TRBJ2-4
d_call: -
v_call: TRBV24-1

cdr3_nt: TGTGCCAGCAGCTTAAGGCGCGGGAGATACACCGGGGAGCTGTTTTTT
cdr3_aa: CASSLRRGRYTGELFF
clone_size: -
j_call: TRBJ2-2
d_call: TRBD2
v_call: TRBV7-3

cdr3_nt: TGTGCCAGCAGTTATCAGGACAGGGAATACGAGCAGTACTTC
cdr3_aa: CASSYQDREYEQYF
clone_size: -
j_call: TRBJ2-7
d_call: TRBD1
v_call: TRBV27

cdr3_nt: TGTGCCAGCAGCCAAGATCCTCCGGGAGGGGGGTCTAATGAAAAACTGTTTTTT
cdr3_aa: CASSQDPPGGGSNEKLFF
clone_size: -
j_call: TRBJ1-4
d_call: -
v_call: TRBV4-2

cdr3_nt: TGTGCCAGCAGTTACTCGGCCAGGGACTGGACCACCGGGGAGCTGTTTTTT
cdr3_aa: CASSYSARDWTTGELFF
clone_size: -
j_call: TRBJ2-2
d_call: -
v_call: TRBV6-2/TRBV6-3

cdr3_nt: TGCGCCAGCAGTCTTATGACTAGCGCGTACTTC
cdr3_aa: CASSLMTSAYF
clone_size: -
j_call: TRBJ2-7
d_call: TRBD2
v_call: TRBV10-1

cdr3_nt: TGTGCCAGTAGTATGGGAGGGTCTGAAGCTTTCTTT
cdr3_aa: CASSMGGSEAFF
clone_size: -
j_call: TRBJ1-1
d_call: -
v_call: TRBV19

cdr3_nt: TGCAGCTTTACTAGCCCGACTAACAATGAGCAGTTCTTC
cdr3_aa: CSFTSPTNNEQFF
clone_size: -
j_call: TRBJ2-1
d_call: -
v_call: TRBV29-1

cdr3_nt: TGTGCCTGGAGTGTACTAGCGGGGGGCTACGAGCAGTACTTC
cdr3_aa: CAWSVLAGGYEQYF
clone_size: -
j_call: TRBJ2-7
d_call: TRBD2
v_call: TRBV30

cdr3_nt: TGTGCCTGGAGTGTAGGGGGCCCCACCGGGGAGCTGTTTTTT
cdr3_aa: CAWSVGGPTGELFF
clone_size: -
j_call: TRBJ2-2
d_call: TRBD1
v_call: TRBV30

cdr3_nt: TGTGCCAGCAGCTTAGAAGGTGGAGGTGGCTACACCTTC
cdr3_aa: CASSLEGGGGYTF
clone_size: -
j_call: TRBJ1-2
d_call: -
v_call: TRBV7-2

cdr3_nt: TGTGCCAGCAGTTCCCCAGGACAGGTAGATCAGCCCCAGCATTTT
cdr3_aa: CASSSPGQVDQPQHF
clone_size: -
j_call: TRBJ1-5
d_call: TRBD1
v_call: TRBV28

cdr3_nt: TGTGCCAGTAGTATAGGAGACAGGGGAACTGAAGCTTTCTTT
cdr3_aa: CASSIGDRGTEAFF
clone_size: -
j_call: TRBJ1-1
d_call: TRBD1
v_call: TRBV19

cdr3_nt: TGTGCCAGCAGTGAAATGCCTACTTCTTACACTGAAGCTTTCTTT
cdr3_aa: CASSEMPTSYTEAFF
clone_size: -
j_call: TRBJ1-1
d_call: -
v_call: TRBV6-1